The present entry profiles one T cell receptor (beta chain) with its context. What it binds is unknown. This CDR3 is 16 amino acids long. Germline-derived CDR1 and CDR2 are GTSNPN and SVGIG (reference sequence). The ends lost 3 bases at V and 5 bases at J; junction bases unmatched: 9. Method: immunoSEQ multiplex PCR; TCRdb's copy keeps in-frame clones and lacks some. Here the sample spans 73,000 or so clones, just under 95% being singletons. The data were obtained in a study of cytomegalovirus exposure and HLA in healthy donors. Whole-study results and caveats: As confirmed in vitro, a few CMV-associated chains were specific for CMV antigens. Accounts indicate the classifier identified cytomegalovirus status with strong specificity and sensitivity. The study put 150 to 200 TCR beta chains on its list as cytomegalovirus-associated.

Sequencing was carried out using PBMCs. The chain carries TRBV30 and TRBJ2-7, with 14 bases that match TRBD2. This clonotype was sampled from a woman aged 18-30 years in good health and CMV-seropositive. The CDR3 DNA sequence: TGTGCCTGGAGAACAGGCCGGACTAGCGGGAGGCACGAGCAGTACTTC. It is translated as CAWRTGRTSGRHEQYF. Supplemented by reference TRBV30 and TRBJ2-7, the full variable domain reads SQTIHQWPATLVQPVGSPLSLECTVEGTSNPNLYWYRQAAGRGLQLLFYSVGIGQISSEVPQNLSASRPQDRQFILSSKKLLLSDSGFYLCAWRTGRTSGRHEQYFGPGTRLTVT.